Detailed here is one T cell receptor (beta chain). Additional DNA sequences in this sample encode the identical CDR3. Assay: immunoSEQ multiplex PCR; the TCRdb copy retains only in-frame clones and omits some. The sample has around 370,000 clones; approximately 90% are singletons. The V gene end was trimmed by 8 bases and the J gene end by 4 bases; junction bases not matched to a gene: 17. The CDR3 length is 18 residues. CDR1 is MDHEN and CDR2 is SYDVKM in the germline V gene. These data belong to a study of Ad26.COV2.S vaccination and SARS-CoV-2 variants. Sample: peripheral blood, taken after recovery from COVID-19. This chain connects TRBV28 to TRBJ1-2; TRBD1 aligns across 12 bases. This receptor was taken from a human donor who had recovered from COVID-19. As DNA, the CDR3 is TGTGCCAGCGCTTTACCCAGGGACAGGGGGCCTGTCGCCTATGGCTACACCTTC. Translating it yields CASALPRDRGPVAYGYTF.